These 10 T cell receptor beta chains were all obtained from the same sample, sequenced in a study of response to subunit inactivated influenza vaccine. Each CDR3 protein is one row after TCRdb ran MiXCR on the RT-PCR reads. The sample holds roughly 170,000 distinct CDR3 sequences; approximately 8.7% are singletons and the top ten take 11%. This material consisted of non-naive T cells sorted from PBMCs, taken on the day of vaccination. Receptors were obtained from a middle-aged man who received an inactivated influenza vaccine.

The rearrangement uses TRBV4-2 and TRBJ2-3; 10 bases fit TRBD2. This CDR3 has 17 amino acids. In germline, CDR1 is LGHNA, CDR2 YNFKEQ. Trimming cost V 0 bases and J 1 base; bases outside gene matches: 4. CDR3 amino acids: CASSQDWTSGRTDTQYF. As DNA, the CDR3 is TGTGCCAGCAGCCAAGATTGGACTAGCGGCCGCACAGATACGCAGTATTTT.

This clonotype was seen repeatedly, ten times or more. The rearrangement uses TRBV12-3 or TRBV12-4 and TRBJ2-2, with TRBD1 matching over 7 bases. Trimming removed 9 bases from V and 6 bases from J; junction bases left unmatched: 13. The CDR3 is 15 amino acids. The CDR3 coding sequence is TGTGCCAGTAGGATACAGGGGAGTGTGTCCGGGGAGCTGTTTTTT. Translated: CASRIQGSVSGELFF.

The DNA for the CDR3 is TGTGCCAGCAGCGTAGGGGAGGGTAGGTCCTACAATGAGCAGTTCTTC. Translating it yields CASSVGEGRSYNEQFF. The chain couples TRBV9 to TRBJ2-1; 7 nucleotides align to TRBD2. The CDR3 consists of 16 residues. The ends lost 0 bases at V and 1 base at J; junction bases unmatched: 4. Germline lookup yields CDR1 SGDLS and CDR2 YYNGEE.

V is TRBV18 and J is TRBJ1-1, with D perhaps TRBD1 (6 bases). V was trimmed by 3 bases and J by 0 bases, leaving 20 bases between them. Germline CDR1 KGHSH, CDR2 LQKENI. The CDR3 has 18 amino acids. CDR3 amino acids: CASSPRPGEQGMNTEAFF. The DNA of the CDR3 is TGTGCCAGCTCACCCCGGCCCGGGGAACAGGGAATGAACACTGAAGCTTTCTTT.

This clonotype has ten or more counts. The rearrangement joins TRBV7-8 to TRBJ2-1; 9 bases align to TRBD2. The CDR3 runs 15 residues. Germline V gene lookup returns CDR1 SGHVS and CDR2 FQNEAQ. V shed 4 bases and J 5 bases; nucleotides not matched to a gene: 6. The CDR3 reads CASSSGTSRNNEQFF. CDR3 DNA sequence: TGTGCCAGCAGCTCCGGGACTAGCAGAAACAATGAGCAGTTCTTC.

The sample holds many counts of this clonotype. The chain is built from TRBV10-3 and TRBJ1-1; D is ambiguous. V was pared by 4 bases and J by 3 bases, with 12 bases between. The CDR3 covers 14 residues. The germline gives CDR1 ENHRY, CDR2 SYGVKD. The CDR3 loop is CAISGSPGDTEAFF. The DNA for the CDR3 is TGTGCCATCAGTGGATCGCCCGGGGACACTGAAGCTTTCTTT.

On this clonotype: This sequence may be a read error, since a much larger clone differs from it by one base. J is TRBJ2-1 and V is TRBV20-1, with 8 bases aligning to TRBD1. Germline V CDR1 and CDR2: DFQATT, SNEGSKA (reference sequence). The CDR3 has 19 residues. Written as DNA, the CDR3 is TGCAGTGCTAGAGTCCGGGCTAGCTCGCGGACAGGGTCCTACCATGAGCAGTTCTTC. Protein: CSARVRASSRTGSYHEQFF.

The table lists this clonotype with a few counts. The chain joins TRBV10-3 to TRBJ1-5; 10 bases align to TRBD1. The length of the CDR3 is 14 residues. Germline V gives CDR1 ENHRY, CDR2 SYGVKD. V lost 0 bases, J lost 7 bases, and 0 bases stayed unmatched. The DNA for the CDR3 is TGTGCCATCAGTGAGTCGGGACAGGGGCAGCCCCAGCATTTT. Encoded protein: CAISESGQGQPQHF.

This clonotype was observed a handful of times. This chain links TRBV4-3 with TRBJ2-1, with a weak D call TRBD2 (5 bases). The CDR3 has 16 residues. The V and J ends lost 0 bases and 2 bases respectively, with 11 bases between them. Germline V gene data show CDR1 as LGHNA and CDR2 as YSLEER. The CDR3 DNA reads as TGCGCCAGCAGCCAAGAGGAACGGCGGGCCTACAATGAGCAGTTCTTC. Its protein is CASSQEERRAYNEQFF.

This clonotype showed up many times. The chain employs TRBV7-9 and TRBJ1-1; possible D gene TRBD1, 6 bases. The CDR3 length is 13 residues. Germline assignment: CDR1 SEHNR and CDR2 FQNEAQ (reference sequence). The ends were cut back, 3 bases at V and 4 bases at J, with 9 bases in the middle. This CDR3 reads CASSFGQTTEAFF. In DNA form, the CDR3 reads TGTGCCAGCAGCTTTGGACAGACCACTGAAGCTTTCTTT.